Presented here are 27 T cell receptor beta chains from one specimen sequenced in a study of blood T cell repertoires in COVID-19. Profiling relied on immunoSEQ multiplex PCR, and the TCRdb table lists in-frame clones only, not all of them. The table includes 200,000 to 250,000 clones, roughly 85% detected once. The specimen was peripheral blood. Every receptor here comes from a woman under 30 who had recovered from COVID-19.

The genes are TRBV19 and TRBJ2-1; D unclear. Germline CDR1 is LNHDA and CDR2 is SQIVND (reference sequence). V dropped 2 bases and J dropped 3 bases, with 14 bases sitting between them. This CDR3 has 16 amino acids. The CDR3 here is CASSISTPPFYNEQFF. CDR3 DNA sequence: TGTGCCAGTAGTATAAGTACTCCGCCTTTCTACAATGAGCAGTTCTTC.

This chain links TRBV9 with TRBJ1-6; the D gene is possibly TRBD1 (5 bases). The CDR3 has 14 amino acids. Per the germline V gene, CDR1 is SGDLS and CDR2 is YYNGEE. Trimming removed 4 bases at V and 10 bases at J, with 15 bases between. This CDR3 reads CASSYDNGGSPLHF. CDR3 DNA sequence: TGTGCCAGCAGCTACGATAACGGGGGATCACCCCTCCACTTT. Complete variable domain (other parts from reference TRBV9 and TRBJ1-6): DSGVTQTPKHLITATGQRVTLRCSPRSGDLSVYWYQQSLDQGLQFLIQYYNGEERAKGNILERFSAQQFPDLHSELNLSSLELGDSALYFCASSYDNGGSPLHFGNGTRLTVT.

The chain couples TRBV9 to TRBJ2-1; 7 bases are a match to TRBD2. The germline gives CDR1 SGDLS, CDR2 YYNGEE. The trim removed 2 bases at V and 0 bases at J, leaving 2 bases unmatched. The CDR3 spans 15 residues. The CDR3 protein is CASSVGLDSYNEQFF. The CDR3 DNA is TGTGCCAGCAGCGTCGGACTAGACTCCTACAATGAGCAGTTCTTC.

This chain connects TRBV27 to TRBJ2-7; 9 positions match TRBD1. J lost 4 bases, V lost 6 bases, and 7 bases had no gene match. CDR3 length: 14 residues. The germline gives CDR1 MNHEY, CDR2 SMNVEV (reference sequence). CDR3: CASSPDRGGYEQYF. The CDR3 DNA is TGTGCCAGCAGCCCGGACAGGGGAGGGTACGAGCAGTACTTC.

This chain links TRBV6-6 with TRBJ2-1; D might be TRBD2 (6 bases). This CDR3 region has 15 residues. Germline V lookup: CDR1 MNHNY, CDR2 SVGAGI (reference sequence). V was clipped by 5 bases and J by 1 base, with 12 bases between them. The DNA of the CDR3 is TGTGCCAGCAGTATCCTCGGGAGATCCTACAATGAGCAGTTCTTC. Translating it yields CASSILGRSYNEQFF.

The chain combines TRBV5-1 with TRBJ2-1, with TRBD2 matching over 11 bases. V lost 0 bases, J lost 9 bases, and 8 bases stayed unmatched. Per the germline V gene, CDR1 is SGHRS and CDR2 is YFSETQ. This CDR3 contains 16 residues. The CDR3 loop is CASSLVRLAGGGEQFF. In DNA, the CDR3 is TGCGCCAGCAGCTTGGTTCGCCTAGCGGGAGGCGGTGAGCAGTTCTTC.

The gene calls are TRBV5-4 and TRBJ2-4, with 11 bases matching TRBD2. The CDR3 runs to 17 residues. Looked up from germline, CDR1 is SGHNT and CDR2 is YYREEE (reference sequence). V was pared by 0 bases and J by 0 bases, with 2 bases of the junction left unmatched. The CDR3 bases are TGTGCCAGCAGCTTGGAAGGACTAGCGGGAGCCAAAAACATTCAGTACTTC. Protein sequence: CASSLEGLAGAKNIQYF.

The DNA of the CDR3 is TGTGCCAGCACCCTCGTTGGAAACACCATATATTTT. Residues: CASTLVGNTIYF. V gene TRBV28 combines with J gene TRBJ1-3; no clear D. The V and J ends lost 7 bases and 3 bases respectively, with 7 bases between them. The CDR3 totals 12 residues. Germline V lookup: CDR1 MDHEN, CDR2 SYDVKM.

The J gene is TRBJ2-5, the V gene TRBV19, with D uncertain. CDR1 and CDR2 from the germline V gene are LNHDA and SQIVND (reference sequence). Trimming took 6 bases from V and 0 from J, leaving 14 bases between them. The CDR3 is 15 amino acids. CDR3 in amino acids: CASSNPGRYQETQYF. CDR3 nucleotide sequence: TGTGCCAGTAGCAATCCGGGTCGGTACCAAGAGACCCAGTACTTC.

The V call is TRBV2, the J call TRBJ1-2; TRBD1 might be the D (6 bases). Trimming pared 2 bases from V and 5 bases from J, leaving 12 bases between. The CDR3 runs 14 residues. Germline CDR1 and CDR2: SNHLY and FYNNEI. The CDR3 is CASSERDIRYGYTF. The CDR3 nucleotides are TGTGCCAGCAGTGAAAGGGACATCCGGTATGGCTACACCTTC. The whole variable domain, remainder taken from reference TRBV2 and TRBJ1-2, is EPEVTQTPSHQVTQMGQEVILRCVPISNHLYFYWYRQILGQKVEFLVSFYNNEISEKSEIFDDQFSVERPDGSNFTLKIRSTKLEDSAMYFCASSERDIRYGYTFGSGTRLTVV.

CDR3 sequence: CASGLVRGELAGYQEFF. The DNA for the CDR3 is TGTGCTAGTGGTTTGGTACGAGGTGAACTAGCGGGGTATCAGGAGTTCTTC. J is TRBJ2-1 and V is TRBV12-5, with 10 positions matching TRBD2. The CDR3 is 17 residues long. CDR1 LGHNT and CDR2 FRNRAP come from the germline V gene. With V trimmed by 0 bases and J by 14 bases, 16 bases remained unmatched.

The J gene is TRBJ2-1, the V gene TRBV19; TRBD2 matches 13 bases. After removal of 4 bases from V and 5 bases from J, the junction contained 5 bases not matched to a gene. This CDR3 has 16 amino acids. In germline, CDR1 is LNHDA, CDR2 SQIVND (reference sequence). The CDR3 DNA follows: TGTGCCAGTAGTACCCGGACTAGCGGGAGTCACAATGAGCAGTTCTTC. Encoded protein: CASSTRTSGSHNEQFF.

This sequence joins TRBV2 and TRBJ2-7; a possible D gene is TRBD1 (6 bases). Trimming took 3 bases from V and 1 from J, leaving 7 bases between them. The CDR3 is 13 residues long. Per germline, CDR1 SNHLY and CDR2 FYNNEI. Written as DNA, the CDR3 is TGTGCCAGCAGTGAGGACAGTTCCTACGAGCAGTACTTC. Protein product: CASSEDSSYEQYF.

This clone was observed a single time. The chain uses TRBV11-2 and TRBJ1-2, with no clear D. The CDR3 has 12 residues. In germline, CDR1 is SGHAT, CDR2 FQNNGV. Deletions cut 1 base from V and 13 bases from J, with 13 bases between. The CDR3, as DNA: TGTGCCAGCAGCTTAGTAACGGCGGGGAGCACCTTC. It translates to CASSLVTAGSTF.

The V call is TRBV6-5, the J call TRBJ2-7, with 7 bases matching TRBD1. Trimming removed 6 bases from V and 1 base from J; junction bases left unmatched: 3. CDR3 length: 13 amino acids. Germline assignment: CDR1 MNHEY and CDR2 SVGAGI. This CDR3 is CASRTQGSYEQYF. The DNA for the CDR3 is TGTGCCAGCAGAACACAGGGGTCCTACGAGCAGTACTTC.

The V and J genes are TRBV7-6 and TRBJ1-1; D remains ambiguous. There are 15 residues in the CDR3. The germline V and J ends were trimmed by 1 base and 1 base, with 10 bases remaining between them. Germline V lookup: CDR1 SGHVS, CDR2 FNYEAQ. CDR3 sequence reads: CASSLVVARNTEAFF. The CDR3, as DNA: TGTGCCAGCAGCTTAGTCGTGGCCCGGAACACTGAAGCTTTCTTT.

This chain connects TRBV27 to TRBJ1-1; 7 bases fit TRBD1. V gave up 3 bases and J gave up 5 bases; unmatched junction bases: 6. CDR1 MNHEY and CDR2 SMNVEV come from the germline V gene (reference sequence). The CDR3 length is 14 residues. CDR3 sequence: CASSFRDRGTEAFF. The DNA for the CDR3 is TGTGCCAGCAGTTTTAGGGACAGAGGTACTGAAGCTTTCTTT.

V is TRBV9 and J is TRBJ1-2; tentatively, D is TRBD1 (6 bases). Trimming removed 4 bases from V and 0 bases from J, with 10 bases in between. Germline-derived CDR1 and CDR2 are SGDLS and YYNGEE. The CDR3 covers 14 residues. The CDR3 bases are TGTGCCAGCAGCACCGGACAGTCTAACTATGGCTACACCTTC. Amino acids: CASSTGQSNYGYTF.

This rearrangement joins TRBV5-6 to TRBJ1-2; tentatively, D is TRBD1 (6 bases). V was shortened by 7 bases and J by 0 bases, with 16 bases between the two germline ends. The CDR3 is 15 residues long. CDR1 is SGHDT and CDR2 is YYEEEE in the germline V gene. CDR3 coding DNA: TGTGCCAGCTCACCGGGACACAAAACTAACTATGGCTACACCTTC. Protein sequence: CASSPGHKTNYGYTF.

The J gene is TRBJ2-7, the V gene TRBV3-1 (or the pseudogene TRBV3-2); D uncertain. This CDR3 is built from 11 residues. The ends were cut back, 0 bases at V and 6 bases at J, with 3 bases in the middle. From germline, CDR1 is LGHDT and CDR2 YNNKEL (reference sequence). The chain's CDR3 is CASSQDSEQYF. Written as DNA, the CDR3 is TGTGCCAGCAGCCAAGATAGCGAGCAGTACTTC.

In its sample, this clone was seen once. This chain uses TRBV23-1 with TRBJ2-7; 8 bases map to TRBD1. TRBV23-1 is an open reading frame whose function is uncertain. Trimming removed 10 bases from V and 2 bases from J; junction bases left unmatched: 4. The CDR3 sequence is 12 residues long. The DNA for the CDR3 is TGCGCCACCCAGGGGGCTCCCTACGAGCAGTACTTC. As protein: CATQGAPYEQYF.

The chain uses TRBV5-1 and TRBJ2-1; 11 bases match TRBD2. The CDR3 runs 15 residues. Trimming removed 4 bases from V and 9 bases from J; junction bases left unmatched: 9. Looked up from germline, CDR1 is SGHRS and CDR2 is YFSETQ. The CDR3 sequence: CASSQTGTSGPEQFF. The CDR3 coding sequence is TGCGCCAGCAGCCAAACCGGGACTAGCGGACCTGAGCAGTTCTTC.

This chain connects TRBV25-1 to TRBJ2-6; a weak D match, TRBD1 (5 bases). Trimming cost V 2 bases and J 8 bases, with 13 bases left between them. Germline V lookup: CDR1 MGHDK, CDR2 SYGVNS. The CDR3 has 15 residues. As DNA, the CDR3 is TGTGCCAGCAGTGAAACTCTAAAGGGGACCAACGTCCTGACTTTC. Its translation: CASSETLKGTNVLTF. The full variable domain, in which reference TRBV25-1 and TRBJ2-6 provide the parts outside the CDR3, is EADIYQTPRYLVIGTGKKITLECSQTMGHDKMYWYQQDPGMELHLIHYSYGVNSTEKGDLSSESTVSRIRTEHFPLTLESARPSHTSQYLCASSETLKGTNVLTFGAGSRLTVL.

J is TRBJ1-4 and V is TRBV25-1; 8 nucleotides match TRBD1. J was trimmed by 5 bases and V by 3 bases; bases with no gene match: 5. CDR1 is MGHDK, CDR2 SYGVNS, per germline. This CDR3 is built from 15 residues. CDR3 nucleotide sequence: TGTGCCAGCAGTGATCGACAGGGGCAAAATGAAAAACTGTTTTTT. Translation gives CASSDRQGQNEKLFF.

This chain joins TRBV19 and TRBJ2-1; the D is unclear. Germline lookup yields CDR1 LNHDA and CDR2 SQIVND (reference sequence). Trimming shortened V by 6 bases and J by 8 bases, and 17 bases separated the two germline ends. The CDR3 sequence is 14 residues long. CDR3 protein: CASRSPPTVYEQFF. The CDR3 nucleotides are TGTGCCAGTAGATCCCCGCCCACGGTCTATGAGCAGTTCTTC. Looking up the rest from reference TRBV19 and TRBJ2-1 gives the full variable domain: DGGITQSPKYLFRKEGQNVTLSCEQNLNHDAMYWYRQDPGQGLRLIYYSQIVNDFQKGDIAEGYSVSREKKESFPLTVTSAQKNPTAFYLCASRSPPTVYEQFFGPGTRLTVL.

The V call is TRBV27, the J call TRBJ1-2; D might be TRBD1 (6 bases). This CDR3 region has 14 residues. The germline gives CDR1 MNHEY, CDR2 SMNVEV (reference sequence). V was clipped by 3 bases and J by 7 bases, with 15 bases between them. The CDR3 DNA sequence: TGTGCCAGCAGTTTTACGGACAGCCGAAGTGGCTACACCTTC. The encoded protein is CASSFTDSRSGYTF.

This chain links TRBV11-2 with TRBJ2-7, with 9 positions matching TRBD1. V shed 4 bases and J 2 bases; nucleotides not matched to a gene: 9. This CDR3 has 16 amino acids. The germline CDR1 and CDR2 sequences are SGHAT and FQNNGV. CDR3 coding DNA: TGTGCCAGCAGCTCGATACCGGGACAGGGAACCTACGAGCAGTACTTC. It codes for CASSSIPGQGTYEQYF.